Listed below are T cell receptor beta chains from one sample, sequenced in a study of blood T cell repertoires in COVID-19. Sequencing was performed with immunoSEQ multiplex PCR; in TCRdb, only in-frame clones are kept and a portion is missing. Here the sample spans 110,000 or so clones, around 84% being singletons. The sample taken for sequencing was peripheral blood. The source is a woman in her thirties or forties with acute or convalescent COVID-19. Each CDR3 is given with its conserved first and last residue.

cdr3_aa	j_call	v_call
CASNIIQGAGGYTF	TRBJ1-2	TRBV19
CASSYSTQGNQPQHF	TRBJ1-5	TRBV6-5
CASSLDQGSQETQYF	TRBJ2-5	TRBV5-5
CASSVTYNSPLHF	TRBJ1-6	TRBV6-4
CATRGRWSGELFF	TRBJ2-2	TRBV2
CAWSRGPGMTGELFF	TRBJ2-2	TRBV30
CATQTSVANYGYTF	TRBJ1-2	TRBV19
CSASWRGRTDTQYF	TRBJ2-3	TRBV20-1
CASSPDSGGLNF	TRBJ2-4	TRBV2
CASSNRGGGEKLFF	TRBJ1-4	TRBV6-1
CASSLQVSGTEAFF	TRBJ1-1	TRBV5-1
CASSQETTSTREQYF	TRBJ2-7	TRBV4-2
CASSSGGGWTDTQYF	TRBJ2-3	TRBV18
CASSDAERQIGYTF	TRBJ1-2	TRBV6-1
CASSRDFYEQYF	TRBJ2-7	TRBV6-2/TRBV6-3
CASRRGLAAYEQYF	TRBJ2-7	TRBV6-5
CAWSVAGGFSGNTIYF	TRBJ1-3	TRBV30
CASSLDGQGINGYTF	TRBJ1-2	TRBV7-2
CASSQRPGGETQYF	TRBJ2-5	TRBV7-7
CASSLSGTGNSPLHF	TRBJ1-6	TRBV11-2
CASSQYSAAYNEQFF	TRBJ2-1	TRBV4-1
CASSQEPGLNSPLHF	TRBJ1-6	TRBV3-1/TRBV3-2
CASSLGGQGNTEAFF	TRBJ1-1	TRBV5-1
CASSDRGGSTDTQYF	TRBJ2-3	TRBV2
CASSIPGLAGNEQFF	TRBJ2-1	TRBV19
CASSSYRGGQNIQYF	TRBJ2-4	TRBV6-2/TRBV6-3
CASSPIGGREATNEKLFF	TRBJ1-4	TRBV7-9
CASRTPLYF	TRBJ2-7	TRBV10-1
CASSDTNRAVQAFF	TRBJ1-1	TRBV6-4
CASSLGGLGTEAFF	TRBJ1-1	TRBV5-5
CASSSGHPNTEAFF	TRBJ1-1	TRBV11-3
CASSQGTRGDDGYTF	TRBJ1-2	TRBV3-1/TRBV3-2
CAWSGLRSSPLHF	TRBJ1-6	TRBV30
CASGRQGIPNQPQHF	TRBJ1-5	TRBV6-5
CATSDSTGIYGYTF	TRBJ1-2	TRBV24-1
CASGLVRSGQATGGELFF	TRBJ2-2	TRBV12-5
CASSLRGSNQPQHF	TRBJ1-5	TRBV3-1/TRBV3-2
CASSWGRGGPEAFF	TRBJ1-1	TRBV5-1
CAWSPDSSGNTIYF	TRBJ1-3	TRBV30
CASSEFGGRRSGNTIYF	TRBJ1-3	TRBV25-1
CASSSGQTTDTQYF	TRBJ2-3	TRBV6-2/TRBV6-3
CASSSALAGYNEQFF	TRBJ2-1	TRBV5-1
CASSLEGGTDTQYF	TRBJ2-3	TRBV7-3
CASSLGPDRVYGYTF	TRBJ1-2	TRBV5-5
CASSQSGSTYNEQFF	TRBJ2-1	TRBV7-3
CASSEARGYSNQPQHF	TRBJ1-5	TRBV2
CSVDGGTPEAFF	TRBJ1-1	TRBV29-1
CASSLQDALTYGYTF	TRBJ1-2	TRBV5-1
CASSLDRATNEKLFF	TRBJ1-4	TRBV5-1
CASSRQENTEAFF	TRBJ1-1	TRBV12-3/TRBV12-4
CASSPPNGGGAPEQYF	TRBJ2-7	TRBV7-2
CASQGVPNFSEAFF	TRBJ1-1	TRBV19